This T cell receptor (beta chain) is from a study of cytomegalovirus exposure and HLA in healthy donors. Repertoires were generated with immunoSEQ multiplex PCR, while TCRdb's copy carries only in-frame clones and drops some. The profile shows about 330,000 clones, roughly nine tenths of them singletons. General study results and limits: Altogether, more than 150 TCR beta chains were recorded as cytomegalovirus-associated.

The CDR3 is 14 amino acids. Germline V lookup: CDR1 LNHDA, CDR2 SQIVND (reference sequence). V was cut by 3 bases and J by 1 base, with 9 bases left in between. As concerns this clone: The antigen is undetermined.

The chain carries TRBV19 and TRBJ1-1; D possibly corresponds to TRBD1 (5 bases). The source of this sequence is a woman aged 30 to 39 in good health and CMV-seropositive. What was sequenced was PBMCs. CDR3 residues: CASSIHQGNTEAFF. CDR3 nucleotides: TGTGCCAGTAGTATTCATCAGGGGAACACTGAAGCTTTCTTT.